The clone carrying this T cell receptor (beta chain) was detected only a few times. The data were produced by immunoSEQ multiplex PCR, yet TCRdb's version contains in-frame clones alone and is incomplete. The table records about 50,000 clones, approximately 80% of them present only once. These data belong to a study of OX40 agonist ivuxolimab in advanced cancers. About the research overall: Past anti-PD-1, anti-PD-L1 or anti-CTLA-4 therapy was accepted, and 30% to 50% had received some.

Blood draws occurred at baseline, cycle 4 day 1, and cycle 7 day 1. The sequence derives from an adult with an advanced solid tumor such as melanoma, head and neck, liver or kidney cancer. The sample in question was CD4+ or CD8+ T cells sorted from blood, obtained in a trial of the OX40 agonist ivuxolimab.

The CDR3: CASSYGPTEDGYTF. The CDR3 coding sequence is TGTGCCAGCAGTTACGGGCCAACCGAGGATGGCTACACCTTC. The genes are TRBV6-5 and TRBJ1-2; no clear D. CDR3 length: 14 amino acids. Germline V CDR1 and CDR2: MNHEY, SVGAGI. Deletions cut 2 bases from V and 6 bases from J, with 13 bases between.